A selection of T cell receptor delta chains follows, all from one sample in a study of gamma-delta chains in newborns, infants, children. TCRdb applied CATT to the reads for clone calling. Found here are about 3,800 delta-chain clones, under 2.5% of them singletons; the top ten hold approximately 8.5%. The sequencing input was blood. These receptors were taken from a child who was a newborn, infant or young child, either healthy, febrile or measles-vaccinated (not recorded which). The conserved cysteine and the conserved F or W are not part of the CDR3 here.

ACDTLGDKRIAQLF,TRDV2,TRDJ2
ACDTSGVSSWDTRQMF,TRDV2,TRDJ3
ACDSTGGYGSSWDTRQMF,TRDV2,TRDJ3
ACDILGDTSWDTRQMF,TRDV2,TRDJ3
ACDTSWDTRQMF,TRDV2,TRDJ3
ACDSVLGTRSWDTRQMF,TRDV2,TRDJ3
ACDTWGPSSWDTRQMF,TRDV2,TRDJ3
ACDTVGPPSWDTRQMF,TRDV2,TRDJ3
AFPIPLRGGYTDKLI,TRDV3,TRDJ1
ACDTGGYGTWDTRQMF,TRDV2,TRDJ3
ACDTLGGDTAQLF,TRDV2,TRDJ2
ALGELPAFRADKLI,TRDV1,TRDJ1
ACDRLGESSWGTRQMF,TRDV2,TRDJ3
ACDTVGDPSSWDTRQMF,TRDV2,TRDJ3
AASAVGYVPLTAQLF,TRAV29/DV5,TRDJ2
ACDTVGDWDTRQMF,TRDV2,TRDJ3
ACDTWGIVRDTRQMF,TRDV2,TRDJ3
ACDTVGGGMTAQLF,TRDV2,TRDJ2
ACGTILGDTWDTRQMF,TRDV2,TRDJ3
ACDTWGTSAQLF,TRDV2,TRDJ2
ACDPVLGDTRAAAQLF,TRDV2,TRDJ2
ACDTLAVGDSLTAQLF,TRDV2,TRDJ2
ACDPLLGDTAQLF,TRDV2,TRDJ2
AASAGGYTDKLI,TRAV29/DV5,TRDJ1
ACDTLGDTRGGLTAQLF,TRDV2,TRDJ2
SVLLCSKRIPRGIDKLI,TRAV29/DV5,TRDJ1
AWDTVLGDSWDTRQMF,TRDV2,TRDJ3
ALGNSLLDEWGIKADKLI,TRDV1,TRDJ1
AFRRSLTAQLF,TRDV3,TRDJ2
ALSYSLLGDLSTDKLI,TRDV1,TRDJ1
ACDILGETAQPF,TRDV2,TRDJ2
ACDSIDWGIECTDKLI,TRDV2,TRDJ1
ACAVLRREYWGIPSTDKLI,TRDV2,TRDJ1
ACDTDGWGILSSWDTRQMF,TRDV2,TRDJ3
AFSWFGSVEGGEYTDKLI,TRDV3,TRDJ1
ACDTGDTYTDKLI,TRDV2,TRDJ1
ACDALGIRSWDTRQMF,TRDV2,TRDJ3